What follows are 19 T cell receptor beta chains derived from one specimen sequenced in a study of cytomegalovirus exposure and HLA in healthy donors (dated by TCRdb to the late 2010s). Libraries were made using the immunoSEQ multiplex PCR assay. For the multiplex PCR, a mixture combining 60 forward primers for TCR Vbeta segments and 13 reverse primers for TCR Jbeta segments was used. Not all clones reach the TCRdb copy of this immuneACCESS table, which keeps in-frame sequences only. Checked studies attribute under half of the gap to unresolved V genes and leave the rest unexplained. The sample table contains approximately 160,000 clones; only one count was recorded for around three quarters of them. The ten largest clones take up 1% of the sample. The sample comprised PBMCs. The receptor source for this set is a woman in her 50s in good health and CMV-seropositive.

This rearrangement joins TRBV5-1 to TRBJ2-1; 16 bases map to TRBD2. The CDR3 totals 20 residues. Germline CDR1 and CDR2: SGHRS and YFSETQ. V lost 0 bases, J lost 6 bases, and 12 bases stayed unmatched. The CDR3 nucleotides are TGCGCCAGCAGCTTGGCGGGACTAGCGGGAGGGCGAAATTTATTCAATGAGCAGTTCTTC. It translates to CASSLAGLAGGRNLFNEQFF. The full variable domain, rest sourced from reference TRBV5-1 and TRBJ2-1, is KAGVTQTPRYLIKTRGQQVTLSCSPISGHRSVSWYQQTPGQGLQFLFEYFSETQRNKGNFPGRFSGRQFSNSRSEMNVSTLELGDSALYLCASSLAGLAGGRNLFNEQFFGPGTRLTVL.

Details on this clone: Relative to the germline gene, one junction end is altered; a read error may explain this. The chain couples TRBV7-7 to TRBJ1-4, with D uncertain. Germline V lookup: CDR1 SSHAT, CDR2 FNYEAQ (reference sequence). The CDR3 is 13 amino acids. CDR3 nucleotide sequence: TGTGCTAGCAGCTTCACTACCGAGACTAGACTGTTTTTT. This encodes CASSFTTETRLFF.

As concerns this clone: The junction does not match germline at one end; this may be a read error. V usage is TRBV7-9 and J usage is TRBJ2-7, with 7 bases matching TRBD1. Germline V gene lookup returns CDR1 SEHNR and CDR2 FQNEAQ (reference sequence). The CDR3 runs 14 residues. CDR3 DNA: TGTTCCAGCAGCTTAACAGGGGCTTCCTACGAGCAGTACTTC. Protein sequence: CSSSLTGASYEQYF.

V is TRBV14 and J is TRBJ1-3; D unclear. The V and J ends lost 0 bases and 0 bases respectively, with 6 bases between them. Germline CDR1 is SGHDN and CDR2 is FVKESK. The CDR3 length is 15 residues. The CDR3 region is CASSQDLSSGNTIYF. The CDR3 nucleotides read TGTGCCAGCAGCCAAGATCTGAGCTCTGGAAACACCATATATTTT.

As for this clone: A read error may produce the germline difference seen at one junction end. The J gene is TRBJ1-1, the V gene TRBV7-2; the D gene is possibly TRBD1 (5 bases). The germline CDR1 and CDR2 sequences are SGHTA and FQGNSA. The CDR3 is 10 residues long. CDR3 region: CASSFPGGYF. CDR3 coding DNA: TGTGCCAGCAGCTTTCCCGGGGGATACTTT.

There are a few counts of this clone. This chain uses TRBV2 with TRBJ2-3; the match to TRBD2 covers 12 bases. CDR1 SNHLY and CDR2 FYNNEI come from the germline V gene. The CDR3 covers 14 residues. The J segment lost 4 bases and the V segment lost 6 bases, leaving 2 bases of the junction unmatched. CDR3 bases: TGTGCCAGCAGGACTAGCGGGAGTGCAGATACGCAGTATTTT. This gives the protein CASRTSGSADTQYF.

V and J are TRBV5-1 and TRBJ2-7; D call uncertain. Germline-derived CDR1 and CDR2 are SGHRS and YFSETQ. There are 14 residues in the CDR3. The ends were cut back, 3 bases at V and 2 bases at J, with 12 bases in the middle. The CDR3 reads CASSSPDGAYEQYF. The CDR3 region has the DNA TGCGCCAGCAGCTCCCCCGACGGAGCCTACGAGCAGTACTTC.

This rearrangement joins TRBV6-5 to TRBJ2-6; no clear D. CDR1 and CDR2 from the germline V gene are MNHEY and SVGAGI. The V end was cut by 6 bases, the J end by 0 bases, with 3 bases between. The CDR3 consists of 13 residues. The chain's CDR3 is CASRHSGANVLTF. The DNA for the CDR3 is TGTGCCAGCAGACACTCTGGGGCCAACGTCCTGACTTTC.

This chain connects TRBV6-1 to TRBJ2-2; possibly TRBD1 for D (5 bases). Trimming removed 0 bases from V and 0 bases from J, with 8 bases in between. The CDR3 sequence is 16 residues long. Germline-derived CDR1 and CDR2 are MNHNS and SASEGT. The CDR3: CASSEAGRANTGELFF. In DNA form, the CDR3 reads TGTGCCAGCAGTGAAGCTGGCAGGGCGAACACCGGGGAGCTGTTTTTT.

The V call is TRBV20-1, the J call TRBJ2-5; unclear D gene. CDR1 and CDR2 from the germline V gene are DFQATT and SNEGSKA (reference sequence). Trimming left V 6 bases short and J 1 base short, with 6 bases between. The length of the CDR3 is 11 residues. CDR3 nucleotides: TGCAGTGCCCCTCCCCAAGAGACCCAGTACTTC. This codes for CSAPPQETQYF.

The chain employs TRBV28 and TRBJ1-2, with D unclear. CDR3 length equals 13 residues. Germline CDR1 and CDR2: MDHEN and SYDVKM. V was pared by 2 bases and J by 4 bases, with 8 bases between. CDR3 sequence (DNA): TGTGCCAGCAGTTTACAACAGTCCTATGGCTACACCTTC. Protein sequence: CASSLQQSYGYTF.

CDR3 residues: CASSLTRVAFF. CDR3 DNA sequence: TGTGCCAGCAGTTTAACCAGGGTGGCTTTCTTT. The V gene is TRBV28, the J gene TRBJ1-1, with TRBD1 as a possible D gene (5 bases). Germline assignment: CDR1 MDHEN and CDR2 SYDVKM. CDR3 length: 11 residues. V lost 2 bases and J lost 11, with 9 bases in between.

The V and J genes are TRBV19 and TRBJ2-1; 8 bases fit TRBD1. This CDR3 is built from 13 residues. The germline V gene encodes CDR1 LNHDA and CDR2 SQIVND (reference sequence). V gave up 5 bases and J gave up 9 bases; unmatched junction bases: 6. In DNA form, the CDR3 reads TGTGCCAGTAGTCCGGACAGGGAGAGTGAGCAGTTCTTC. It codes for CASSPDRESEQFF.

In its sample, this clone was seen once. This sequence joins TRBV25-1 and TRBJ1-2, with 8 bases fitting TRBD1. The junction had 9 bases not matched to a gene; V was cut back by 6 bases and J by 0 bases. The CDR3 loop spans 16 amino acids. Germline V gene lookup returns CDR1 MGHDK and CDR2 SYGVNS. CDR3 coding DNA: TGTGCCAGCAGCCCCGGGACAGGTATATCTAACTATGGCTACACCTTC. Translation: CASSPGTGISNYGYTF.

The chain joins TRBV18 to TRBJ1-5, with TRBD1 matching 9 bases. This CDR3 contains 14 residues. V lost 3 bases, J lost 8 bases, and 5 bases stayed unmatched. Germline CDR1 and CDR2: KGHSH and LQKENI. The chain's CDR3 is CASSPGQGVEPQHF. CDR3 in DNA: TGTGCCAGCTCACCGGGACAGGGTGTAGAGCCCCAGCATTTT.

J is TRBJ2-3 and V is TRBV7-3; D might be TRBD2 (6 bases). From germline, CDR1 is SGHTA and CDR2 FQGTGA. The CDR3 length is 14 residues. The V gene lost 2 bases and the J gene lost 3 bases, with 9 bases spanning the gap. CDR3 DNA sequence: TGTGCCAGCAGCTTATCGGGAGCTACAGATACGCAGTATTTT. Translated, it gives CASSLSGATDTQYF.

The gene calls are TRBV7-6 and TRBJ2-7, with 8 positions matching TRBD1. The CDR3 length is 14 residues. Losses at the gene ends were 5 bases for V and 3 bases for J; bases not matched to a gene: 6. Germline CDR1 SGHVS, CDR2 FNYEAQ. The CDR3 reads CASSPSDRVYEQYF. CDR3 bases: TGTGCCAGCAGCCCTTCGGACAGGGTCTACGAGCAGTACTTC.

The rearrangement links TRBV5-4 to TRBJ1-2, with 11 bases fitting TRBD1. The CDR3 is 17 amino acids. Germline CDR1 and CDR2: SGHNT and YYREEE (reference sequence). Germline trimming cut 0 bases from V and 5 bases from J; bases unmatched to any gene: 9. The CDR3 DNA sequence: TGTGCCAGCAGCTTGGCGGGACAGGGGGGTGGTTTATATGGCTACACCTTC. It is translated as CASSLAGQGGGLYGYTF.

This clone showed up just a few times. This sequence joins TRBV25-1 and TRBJ1-4; D not certain. From germline, CDR1 is MGHDK and CDR2 SYGVNS. The CDR3 length is 12 residues. Trimming took 8 bases from V and 8 from J, leaving 12 bases between them. The CDR3 here is CASGFWLEKLFF. CDR3 nucleotides: TGTGCCAGCGGTTTTTGGCTCGAAAAACTGTTTTTT. The full variable domain, completed using reference TRBV25-1 and TRBJ1-4, is EADIYQTPRYLVIGTGKKITLECSQTMGHDKMYWYQQDPGMELHLIHYSYGVNSTEKGDLSSESTVSRIRTEHFPLTLESARPSHTSQYLCASGFWLEKLFFGSGTQLSVL.